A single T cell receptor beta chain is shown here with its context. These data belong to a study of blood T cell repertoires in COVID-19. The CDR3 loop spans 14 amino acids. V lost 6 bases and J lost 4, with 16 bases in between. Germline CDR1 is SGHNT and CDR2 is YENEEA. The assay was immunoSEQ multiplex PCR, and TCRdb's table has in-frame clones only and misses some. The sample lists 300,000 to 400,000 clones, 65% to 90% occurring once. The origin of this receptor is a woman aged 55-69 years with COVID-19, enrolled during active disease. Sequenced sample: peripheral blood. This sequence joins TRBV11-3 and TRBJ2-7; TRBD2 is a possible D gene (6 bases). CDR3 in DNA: TGTGCCAGCAGGGGGGGAATGGCCCAGTACGAGCAGTACTTC. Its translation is CASRGGMAQYEQYF.